This T cell receptor (beta chain) originates from a study of tumor-infiltrating lymphocytes in oesophageal squamous cell carcinoma. This CDR3 is 15 amino acids long. The V gene's germline CDR1 is SGHVS and CDR2 FQNEAQ. Trimming removed 1 base from V and 7 bases from J; junction bases left unmatched: 5. TCRdb re-called the PCR reads through MiXCR, storing one row per CDR3 protein. Among approximately 18,000 distinct CDR3 sequences listed, 35% to 45% were seen once. This clonotype was observed many times. This sequence originates from a male donor with esophageal squamous cell carcinoma. Sequences were obtained from esophageal tumor tissue. This sequence joins TRBV7-8 and TRBJ1-2, with 11 bases that match TRBD1. The CDR3: CASSLDGQGAGGYTF. The CDR3 DNA sequence: TGTGCCAGCAGCTTAGACGGACAGGGGGCAGGTGGCTACACCTTC.